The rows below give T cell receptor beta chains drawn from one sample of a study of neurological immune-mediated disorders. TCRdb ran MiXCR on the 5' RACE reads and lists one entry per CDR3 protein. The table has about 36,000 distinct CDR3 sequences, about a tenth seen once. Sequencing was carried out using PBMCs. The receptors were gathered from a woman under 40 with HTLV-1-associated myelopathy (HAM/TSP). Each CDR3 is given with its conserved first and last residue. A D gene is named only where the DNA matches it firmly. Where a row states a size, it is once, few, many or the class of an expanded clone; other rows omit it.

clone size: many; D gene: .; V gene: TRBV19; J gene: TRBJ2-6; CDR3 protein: CASSQVLGGGSGANVLTF; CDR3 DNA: TGTGCCAGTAGTCAGGTCCTCGGGGGTGGATCGGGGGCCAACGTCCTGACTTTC
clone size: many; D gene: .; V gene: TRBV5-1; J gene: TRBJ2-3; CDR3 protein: CASRRITDTQYF; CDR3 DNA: TGCGCCAGCAGGCGGATCACAGATACGCAGTATTTT
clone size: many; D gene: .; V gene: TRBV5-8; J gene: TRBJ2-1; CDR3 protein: CASSFGTQTRTAHQQFF; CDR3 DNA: TGTGCCAGCAGCTTCGGGACACAGACTCGCACAGCTCACCAGCAGTTCTTC
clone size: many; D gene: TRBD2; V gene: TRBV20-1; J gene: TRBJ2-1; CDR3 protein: CSARQGLAGDEQFF; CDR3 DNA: TGCAGTGCTAGACAGGGACTAGCGGGGGATGAGCAGTTCTTC
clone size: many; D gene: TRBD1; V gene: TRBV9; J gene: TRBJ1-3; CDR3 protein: CASSARDSRNTIYF; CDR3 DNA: TGTGCCAGCAGCGCCCGGGACAGCAGAAACACCATATATTTT
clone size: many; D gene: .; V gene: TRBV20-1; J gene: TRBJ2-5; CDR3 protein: CSARGWTVQETQYF; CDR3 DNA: TGCAGTGCTAGAGGATGGACAGTTCAAGAGACCCAGTACTTC
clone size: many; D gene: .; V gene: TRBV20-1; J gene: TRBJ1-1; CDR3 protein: CSARHTRPGRSEAFF; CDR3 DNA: TGCAGTGCTAGGCATACCCGACCGGGGAGGTCTGAAGCTTTCTTT
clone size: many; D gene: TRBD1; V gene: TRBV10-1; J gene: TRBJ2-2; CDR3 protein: CASSRDRAKNTGELFF; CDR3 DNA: TGCGCCAGCAGTCGCGACAGGGCCAAGAACACCGGGGAGCTGTTTTTT
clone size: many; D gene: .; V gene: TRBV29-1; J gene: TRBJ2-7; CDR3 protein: CSVAGGLALSYEQYF; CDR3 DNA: TGCAGCGTTGCTGGGGGTCTAGCTCTCTCCTACGAGCAGTACTTC
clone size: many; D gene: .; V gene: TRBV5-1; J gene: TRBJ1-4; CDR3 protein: CASSPRSQQEKLFF; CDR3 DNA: TGCGCCAGCAGCCCGCGTTCACAACAAGAAAAACTGTTTTTT
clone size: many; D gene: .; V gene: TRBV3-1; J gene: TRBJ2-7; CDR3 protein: CASSQVSASQYF; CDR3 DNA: TGTGCCAGCAGCCAAGTTTCTGCGAGCCAGTACTTC
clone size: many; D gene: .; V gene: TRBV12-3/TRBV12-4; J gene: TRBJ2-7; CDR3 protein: CASSRQSSYEQYF; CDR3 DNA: TGTGCCAGCAGCCGACAGAGTTCCTACGAGCAGTACTTC
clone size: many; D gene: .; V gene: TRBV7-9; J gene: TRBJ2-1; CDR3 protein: CASSSLNQLGNEQFF; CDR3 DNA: TGTGCCAGCAGCTCACTAAACCAGCTGGGCAATGAGCAGTTCTTC
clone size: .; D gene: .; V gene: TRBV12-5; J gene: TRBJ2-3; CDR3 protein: CASGEVFRTDTQYF; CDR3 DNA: TGTGCTAGTGGGGAGGTATTTAGGACAGATACGCAGTATTTT
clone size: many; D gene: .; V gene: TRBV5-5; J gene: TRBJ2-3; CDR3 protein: CASSLDGGRGDTQYF; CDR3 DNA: TGTGCCAGCAGCTTGGATGGGGGGCGGGGAGATACGCAGTATTTT
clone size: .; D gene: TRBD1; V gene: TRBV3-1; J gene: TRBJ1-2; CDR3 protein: CASSPRDRIISNYGYTF; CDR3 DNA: TGTGCCAGCAGCCCCCGGGACAGGATCATCTCTAACTATGGCTACACCTTC
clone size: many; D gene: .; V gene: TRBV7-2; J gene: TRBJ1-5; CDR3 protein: CASCLSGGQPQHF; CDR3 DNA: TGTGCCAGCTGCCTCTCCGGGGGTCAGCCCCAGCATTTT
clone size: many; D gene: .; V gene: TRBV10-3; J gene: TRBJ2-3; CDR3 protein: CAISEEVINTQYF; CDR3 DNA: TGTGCCATCAGTGAGGAAGTTATCAATACGCAGTATTTT
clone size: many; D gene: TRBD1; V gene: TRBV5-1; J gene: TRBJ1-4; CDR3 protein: CASSAGGIRRATNEKLFF; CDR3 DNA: TGCGCCAGCAGCGCAGGGGGGATTAGAAGGGCAACTAATGAAAAACTGTTTTTT
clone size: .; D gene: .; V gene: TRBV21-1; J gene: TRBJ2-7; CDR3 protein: CASHRGIHEQYF; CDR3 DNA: TGTGCCAGCCACAGGGGTATTCACGAGCAGTACTTC
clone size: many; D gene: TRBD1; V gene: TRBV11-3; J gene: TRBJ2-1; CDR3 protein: CASSLWGQGLDEQFF; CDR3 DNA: TGTGCCAGCAGCTTATGGGGACAGGGTTTGGATGAGCAGTTCTTC
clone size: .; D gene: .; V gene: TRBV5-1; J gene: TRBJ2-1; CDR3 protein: CASSTRQVYNEQLF; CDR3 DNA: TGCGCCAGCAGCACAAGACAGGTCTACAATGAGCAGTTATTC
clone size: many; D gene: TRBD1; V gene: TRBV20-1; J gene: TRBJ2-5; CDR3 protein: CSARPDRAQETQYF; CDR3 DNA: TGCAGTGCTAGACCGGACAGGGCCCAAGAGACCCAGTACTTC
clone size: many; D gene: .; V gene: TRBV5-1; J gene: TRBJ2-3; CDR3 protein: CASSLFGDRTDTQYF; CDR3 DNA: TGCGCCAGCAGCCTATTTGGGGACCGCACAGATACGCAGTATTTT
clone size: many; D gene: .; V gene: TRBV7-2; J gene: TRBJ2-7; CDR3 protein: CASSLAAGVGHEQYF; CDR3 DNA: TGTGCCAGCAGCTTAGCGGCAGGGGTAGGCCACGAGCAGTACTTC
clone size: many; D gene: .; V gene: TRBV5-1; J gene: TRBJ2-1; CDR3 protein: CASRRAGQTYNEQFF; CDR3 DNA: TGCGCCAGCAGACGGGCGGGACAGACCTACAATGAGCAGTTCTTC
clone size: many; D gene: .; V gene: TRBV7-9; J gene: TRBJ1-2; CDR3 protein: CASSPPLGRSSRGYTF; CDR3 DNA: TGTGCCAGCAGCCCGCCGCTAGGACGGAGCTCTCGAGGCTACACCTTC
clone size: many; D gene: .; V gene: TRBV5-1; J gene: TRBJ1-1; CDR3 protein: CASSLAGTNTEAFF; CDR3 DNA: TGCGCCAGCAGCTTGGCAGGGACGAACACTGAAGCTTTCTTT
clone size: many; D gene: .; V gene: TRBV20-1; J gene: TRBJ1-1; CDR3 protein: CSVPELNTEAFF; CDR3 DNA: TGCAGTGTGCCCGAACTAAACACTGAAGCTTTCTTT
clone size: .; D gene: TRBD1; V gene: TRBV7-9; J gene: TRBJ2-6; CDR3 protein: CASSPEAGQGSGANVLTF; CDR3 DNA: TGTGCCAGCAGCCCGGAGGCGGGACAGGGCTCTGGGGCCAACGTCCTGACTTTC
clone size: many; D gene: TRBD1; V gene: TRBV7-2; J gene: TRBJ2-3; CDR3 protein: CASSLTGTGTDTQYF; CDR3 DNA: TGTGCCAGCAGCTTAACCGGGACAGGGACAGATACGCAGTATTTT
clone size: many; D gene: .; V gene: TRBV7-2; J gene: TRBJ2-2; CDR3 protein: CASSLGSAGNTGELFF; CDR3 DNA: TGTGCCAGCAGCTTAGGGTCTGCTGGGAACACCGGGGAGCTGTTTTTT
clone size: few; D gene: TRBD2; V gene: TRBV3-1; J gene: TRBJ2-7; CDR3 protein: CASSQGPGRAYEQYF; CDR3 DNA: TGTGCCAGCAGCCAAGGGCCGGGGAGGGCCTACGAGCAGTACTTC
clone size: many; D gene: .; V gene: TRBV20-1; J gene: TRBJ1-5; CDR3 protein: CSARGGGSGNQPQHF; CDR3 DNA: TGCAGTGCTAGAGGGGGGGGATCGGGCAATCAGCCCCAGCATTTT
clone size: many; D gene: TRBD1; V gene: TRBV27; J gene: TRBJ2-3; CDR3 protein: CASSLSPGTGGWDTQYF; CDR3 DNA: TGTGCCAGCAGTTTATCGCCCGGGACAGGGGGCTGGGATACGCAGTATTTT
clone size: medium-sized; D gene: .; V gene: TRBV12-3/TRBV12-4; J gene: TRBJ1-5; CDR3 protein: CASSLADANQPQHF; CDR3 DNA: TGTGCCAGCAGTTTGGCGGATGCAAATCAGCCCCAGCATTTT
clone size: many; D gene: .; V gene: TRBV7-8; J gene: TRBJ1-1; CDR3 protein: CASSVGGLQGRNTEAFF; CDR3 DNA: TGTGCCAGCAGCGTAGGCGGCCTCCAGGGAAGGAACACTGAAGCTTTCTTT
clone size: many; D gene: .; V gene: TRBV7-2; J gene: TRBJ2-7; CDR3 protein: CASSLGSGRSYEQYF; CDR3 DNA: TGTGCCAGCAGCTTAGGGTCCGGTAGATCCTACGAGCAGTACTTC
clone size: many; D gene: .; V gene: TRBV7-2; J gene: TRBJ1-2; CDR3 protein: CASSLFQISNYGYTF; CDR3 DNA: TGTGCCAGCAGCTTATTCCAGATCTCCAACTATGGCTACACCTTC